This T cell receptor (beta chain) was documented in a study of T cells in Graves' hyperthyroidism and ophthalmopathy. Study information: It was at initial diagnosis, before any treatment, that peripheral blood was collected.

Patients aged 18 to 65 had newly diagnosed hyperthyroidism lasting under 2 months. Amplification targeted TCR beta CDR3 regions from RNA transcripts. First-round RT-PCR targeting the TCR CDR3 was performed with the HTBI primer set. MiXCR, applied by TCRdb to the multiplex PCR reads, yields one record per CDR3 protein. The table records about 420,000 distinct CDR3 sequences, 15% to 18% of them present only once. The CDR3 loop spans 13 amino acids. Per the germline V gene, CDR1 is SGHTA and CDR2 is FQGNSA. The J segment lost 8 bases and the V segment lost 2 bases, leaving 3 bases of the junction unmatched.

Input material: blood. V and J are TRBV7-2 and TRBJ1-3, with 7 nucleotides matching TRBD1. The sequence came from a woman under 30 with Graves' hyperthyroidism. The CDR3 nucleotides are TGTGCCAGCAGCTTATGGACAGGAGACACCATATATTTT. Protein: CASSLWTGDTIYF.